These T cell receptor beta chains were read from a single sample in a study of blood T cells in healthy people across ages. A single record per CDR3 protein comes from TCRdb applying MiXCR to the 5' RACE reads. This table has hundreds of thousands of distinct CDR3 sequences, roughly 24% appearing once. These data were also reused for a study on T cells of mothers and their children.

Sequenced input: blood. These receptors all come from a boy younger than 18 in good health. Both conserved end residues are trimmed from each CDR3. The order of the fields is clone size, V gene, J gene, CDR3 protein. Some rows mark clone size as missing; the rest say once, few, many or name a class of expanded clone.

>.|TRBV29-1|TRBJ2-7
SVWGGYEQY
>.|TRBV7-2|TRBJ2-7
ASSREQGASYEQY
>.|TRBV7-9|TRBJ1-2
ASSLQSSYGYT
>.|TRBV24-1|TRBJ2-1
ATSGGGGAYNEQF
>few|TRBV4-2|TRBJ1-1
ASSQVLGVTTEAF
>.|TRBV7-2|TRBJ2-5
ASSSRPQGEQY
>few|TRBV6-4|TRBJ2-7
ASPGSLSSYEQY
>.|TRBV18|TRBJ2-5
ASSPVAGARETQY
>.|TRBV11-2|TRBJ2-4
ASSLLSGEDNIQY
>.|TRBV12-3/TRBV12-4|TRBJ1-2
AGSVGQPDRGYT
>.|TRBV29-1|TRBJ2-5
SVQQFGVLGQVQETQY
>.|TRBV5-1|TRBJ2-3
ASSALQLTSTDTQY
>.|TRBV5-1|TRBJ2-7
ASAQGRGHNEQY
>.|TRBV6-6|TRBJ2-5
ASSYGGQGETQY
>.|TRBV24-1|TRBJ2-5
ATQDSGEVETQY
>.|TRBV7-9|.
ASSLAAGAEQY
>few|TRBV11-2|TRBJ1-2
ASSRPQASSGYT
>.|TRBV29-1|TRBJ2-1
SAQGKGDEQF
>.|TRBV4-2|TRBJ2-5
ASSLEPTGGLGETQY
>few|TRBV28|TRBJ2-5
ASSPPGLTEETQY
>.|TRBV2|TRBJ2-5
ASSEGRRETQY
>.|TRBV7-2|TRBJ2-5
ASSLGTSAQETQY
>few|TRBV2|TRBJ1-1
ASRSGRIAEAF
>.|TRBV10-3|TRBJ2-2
AISAGEGTGELF
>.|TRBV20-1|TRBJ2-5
SASRLVLGTSGQETQY
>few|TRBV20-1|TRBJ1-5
SATGGVRNQPQH
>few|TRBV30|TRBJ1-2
AWSPLGGYT
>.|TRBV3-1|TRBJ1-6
ASSQASHLLSLH
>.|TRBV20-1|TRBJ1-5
SAKGSPNQPQH
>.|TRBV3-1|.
ATTKAGDPGEQF
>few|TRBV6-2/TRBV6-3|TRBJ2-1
ASFLGNEQF
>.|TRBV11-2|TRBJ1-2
ASSSVQGRITSNYGYT
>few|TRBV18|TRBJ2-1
ASSPIGSSFNGNEQF
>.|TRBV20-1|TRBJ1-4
SAPEDPGNEKPF
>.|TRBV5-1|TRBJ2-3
ASSLALARGADTQY